This TCR beta chain was obtained from a study of cytomegalovirus exposure and HLA in healthy donors (dated by TCRdb to the late 2010s). The study in broad terms: The roughly 650 repertoires of the first cohort and the approximately 130 validation repertoires were produced on the same platform, according to a later analysis. The study aimed to test whether signatures of past pathogen exposure could be identified by cataloging public T cell receptors. A separate validation cohort of roughly 120 different subjects was used in addition to the roughly 720-subject first cohort. High-throughput TCR immunosequencing, statistical association of individual TCRs with disease status, and machine learning were combined to predict cytomegalovirus infection status.

Taken from the germline V gene, the CDR1 and CDR2 loops are MNHEY and SVGAGI. The CDR3 spans 13 residues, from the cysteine through the phenylalanine. CDR3 DNA is the only sequence kept; it has 39 bases, read in frame from the first base. V drops 10 bases and J drops 4 bases, leaving 14 bases in between. Concerning this clone: It lacks a known antigen. No base-level quality is on record; no much larger clone is a single base apart.

General study outcomes and caveats: Most TCR sequences were seen in very few donors, while some public TCRs were found in many individuals. A total of roughly 160 TCR beta chains were listed by the study as associated with cytomegalovirus. The validation cohort had no HLA typing available for a later analysis, so co-occurrence within that cohort was assessed over all 120 or so repertoires. A later analysis found that TCRs clustered in the first cohort also tended to co-occur in the roughly 120 validation repertoires, with 94% of cluster scores above 0. In both the original and validation cohorts, the classifier was reported to diagnose cytomegalovirus status with high specificity and sensitivity. It was suggested by the authors that the approach could potentially be generalized to other disease states and immunological phenotypes. In vitro tests confirmed that three of the cytomegalovirus-associated TCR beta chains recognize cytomegalovirus antigens.

The library was generated by the immunoSEQ multiplex PCR assay. The paper's processing steps were these. A statistical classification framework was developed to diagnose cytomegalovirus status using the catalog of TCR beta chain sequences. The table was pulled from immuneACCESS by TCRdb, which kept in-frame rearrangements only. Such tables lose some clones; where checked, under half of the loss comes from unresolved V genes, and the rest has no known cause. That table gives V, J and clone size, and the DNA gave D and trimming. For this sample there are 250,000 to 300,000 clones; approximately 83% appear just once. The ten largest clonotypes hold roughly 1% of the sample. Separate from the approximately 700-subject first cohort, the validation cohort of about 130 subjects was the group to which the donors belonged.

The sequencing input was PBMCs. This chain joins TRBV6-5 to TRBJ2-1; TRBD2 is possibly the D segment (6 matching bases). The sequence was collected from a woman aged 18-29 years in good health and CMV-seronegative. Read as DNA, the sequence is TGTGCCATCCCGGGAGAATCATACAATGAGCAGTTCTTC. This translates into CAIPGESYNEQFF.